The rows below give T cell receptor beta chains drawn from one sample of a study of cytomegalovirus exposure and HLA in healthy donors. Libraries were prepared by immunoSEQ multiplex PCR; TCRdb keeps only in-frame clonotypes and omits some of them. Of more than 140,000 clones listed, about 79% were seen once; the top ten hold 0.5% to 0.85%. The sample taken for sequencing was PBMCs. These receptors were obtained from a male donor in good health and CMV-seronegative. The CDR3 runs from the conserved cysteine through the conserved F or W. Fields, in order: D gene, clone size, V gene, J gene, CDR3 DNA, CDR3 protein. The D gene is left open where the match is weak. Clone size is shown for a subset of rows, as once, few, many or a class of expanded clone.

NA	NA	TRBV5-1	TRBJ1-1	TGCGCCAGCAGCTTGGAGGGACTAACTGATGAAGCTTTCTTT	CASSLEGLTDEAFF
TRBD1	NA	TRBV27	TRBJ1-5	TGTGCCAGCAGTCCAGGACAGGGGCATCAGCCCCAGCATTTT	CASSPGQGHQPQHF
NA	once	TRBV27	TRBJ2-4	TGTGCCAGCAGTTTCGCGGGACTCGACATTCAGTACTTC	CASSFAGLDIQYF
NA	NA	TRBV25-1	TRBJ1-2	TGTGCCAGCAGTGAGTCTAGGGGCTACACCTTC	CASSESRGYTF
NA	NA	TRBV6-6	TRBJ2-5	TGTGCCAGCAGTCCATGGACGCGGAGGGAGACCCAGTACTTC	CASSPWTRRETQYF
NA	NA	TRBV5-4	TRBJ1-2	TGTGCCAGCAGCTCCCCGGACAGTAACTATGGCTACACCTTC	CASSSPDSNYGYTF
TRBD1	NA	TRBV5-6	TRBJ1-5	TGTGCCAGCAGCTATGGGACAGGCCTAAATCAGCCCCAGCATTTT	CASSYGTGLNQPQHF
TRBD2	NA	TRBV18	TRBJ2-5	TGTGCCAGCTCACGGGGGTCTAGCGGAGGGTACCAAGAGACCCAGTACTTC	CASSRGSSGGYQETQYF
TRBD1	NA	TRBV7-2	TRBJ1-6	TGTGCCAGCAGCCAAAGGGGAGGGACAGGACATAATTCACCCCTCCACTTT	CASSQRGGTGHNSPLHF
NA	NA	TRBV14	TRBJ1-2	TGTGCCAGCAGCCGGACATCTACCTATGGCTACACCTTC	CASSRTSTYGYTF
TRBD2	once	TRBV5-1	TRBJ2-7	TGCGCCAGCAGTCGCCCTCCCCCAGCGGGAGTTAACGAGCAGTACTTC	CASSRPPPAGVNEQYF
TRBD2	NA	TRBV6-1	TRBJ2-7	TGTGCCAGCACCCCGGGAGCGGGAGGGCCGTACGAGCAGTACTTC	CASTPGAGGPYEQYF
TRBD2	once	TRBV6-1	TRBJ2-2	TGTGCTAGCAGACGGGGGGGCGCGAACACCGGGGAGCTGTTTTTT	CASRRGGANTGELFF
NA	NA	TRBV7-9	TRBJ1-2	TGTGCCAGCAGTCCCCGAGGAGAATCTAACTATGGCTACACCTTC	CASSPRGESNYGYTF
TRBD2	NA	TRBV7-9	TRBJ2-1	TGTTCCAGCACCCCCCGGCGGGAGGGCCGGAGTGAGCAGTTCTTC	CSSTPRREGRSEQFF
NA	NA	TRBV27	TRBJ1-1	TGTGCCAGCAGTCAAGGGTCGGGGACTGAAGCTTTCTTT	CASSQGSGTEAFF
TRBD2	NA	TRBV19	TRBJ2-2	TGTGCCAGTAGTATAGGGCGGGAGACCGGGGAGCTGTTTTTT	CASSIGRETGELFF
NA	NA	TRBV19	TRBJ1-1	TGTGCCAGTAGTATAAACAGAATGAACACTGAAGCTTTCTTT	CASSINRMNTEAFF
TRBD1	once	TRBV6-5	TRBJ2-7	TGTGCCAGCAGCCTCGGACAGGGGGCGTACGAGCAGTACTTC	CASSLGQGAYEQYF
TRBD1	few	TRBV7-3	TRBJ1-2	TGTGCCAGCAGCTTATCCGGGACAGGGGCCGGTGGCTACACCTTC	CASSLSGTGAGGYTF
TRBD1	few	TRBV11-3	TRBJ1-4	TGTGCCAGCAGCGGACGACAGGGCCGGAATGAAAAACTGTTTTTT	CASSGRQGRNEKLFF
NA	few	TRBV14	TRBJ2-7	TGTGCCAGCAGCCAAGCCAACTACGAGCAGTACTTC	CASSQANYEQYF
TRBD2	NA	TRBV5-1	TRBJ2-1	TGCGCCAGCAGCACCCCCGGACTAGCGGGGGGAGACAATGAGCAGTTCTTC	CASSTPGLAGGDNEQFF
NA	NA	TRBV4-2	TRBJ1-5	TGTGCCAGCAGCCAAGTTACCCAGGGGCAGCCCCAGCATTTT	CASSQVTQGQPQHF
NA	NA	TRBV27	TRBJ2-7	TGTGCCAGCAGTTCACAGGGCGTCGTCTACGAGCAGTACTTC	CASSSQGVVYEQYF
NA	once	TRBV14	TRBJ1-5	TGTGCCAGCAGCCAAGATATAAGGGGACAACAGCCCCAGCATTTT	CASSQDIRGQQPQHF
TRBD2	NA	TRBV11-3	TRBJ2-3	TGTGCCAGCAGCGACGGGGACCCCTTGTCGGGAGGGCCTTATACGCAGTATTTT	CASSDGDPLSGGPYTQYF
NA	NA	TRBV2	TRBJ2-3	TGTGCCAGCAGTGAGGAGACAGCCTCGGCAGGGGATACGCAGTATTTT	CASSEETASAGDTQYF
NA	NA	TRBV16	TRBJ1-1	TGTGCCAGCAGCCAATCAAGGGGGACTGAAGCTTTCTTT	CASSQSRGTEAFF
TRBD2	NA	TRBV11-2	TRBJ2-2	TGTGCCAGCACCCTGGGGTGGCGGGGGGCCCTCCCCGGGGAGCTGTTTTTT	CASTLGWRGALPGELFF
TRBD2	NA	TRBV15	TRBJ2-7	TGTGCCACCAAGTTAGCGGGAGTGTCCTACGAGCAGTACTTC	CATKLAGVSYEQYF
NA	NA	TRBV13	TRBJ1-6	TGTGCCAGCAGCTTAAGAGGGAGGGATTCACCCCTCCACTTT	CASSLRGRDSPLHF
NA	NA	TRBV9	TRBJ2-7	TGTGCCAGCGGATTGGGCCTCTACGAGCAGTACTTC	CASGLGLYEQYF
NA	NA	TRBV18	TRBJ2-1	TGTGCCAGCTCACCATACTTGTCGGGTGTCTCCCCAAATGAGCAGTTCTTC	CASSPYLSGVSPNEQFF
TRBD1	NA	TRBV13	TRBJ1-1	TGTGCCAGCAGCTCGTCCCACAGGGGAGGGAACACTGAAGCTTTCTTT	CASSSSHRGGNTEAFF
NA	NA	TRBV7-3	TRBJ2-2	TGTGCCAGCAGCTTACTAGGTGTGGGGAACACCGGGGAGCTGTTTTTT	CASSLLGVGNTGELFF